One sample yielded the 11 T cell receptor beta chains listed below, sequenced in a study of low-dose radiotherapy and immunotherapy resistance in tumors. Priming of first-strand cDNA relied on TRAV- and TRBV-specific primers (covering alpha and beta chains). The authors ran 15 to 20 PCR cycles to amplify TCRs with a constant-region primer and V-primer adapter. TCRdb called the reads again in MiXCR, with one record for every CDR3 protein. The sample has around 15,000 distinct CDR3 sequences; around 70% are singletons. The origin of the receptors is a human donor with advanced metastatic prostate, ovarian, gallbladder or colorectal cancer (not recorded which). This table probably holds off-target reads from a library built for another chain.

The J gene is TRBJ1-4, the V gene TRBV29-1; TRBD1 might be the D (5 bases). Germline CDR1 and CDR2: SQVTM and ANQGSEA. V lost 4 bases to trimming and J lost 8 bases, with 20 bases between them. The CDR3 is 15 amino acids. The CDR3 sequence is CSVGLRDSPGEKLFF. In nucleotides, the CDR3 is TGCAGCGTTGGGCTTCGGGACTCACCAGGCGAAAAACTGTTTTTT.

The chain joins TRBV27 to TRBJ2-1, with 13 bases that match TRBD2. This CDR3 is built from 16 residues. V gave up 3 bases and J gave up 6 bases; unmatched junction bases: 5. Germline V gene lookup returns CDR1 MNHEY and CDR2 SMNVEV (reference sequence). The CDR3 nucleotides read TGTGCCAGCAGTTTGACTAGCGGGAGGATCCTCAATGAGCAGTTCTTC. Amino acid sequence: CASSLTSGRILNEQFF.

The chain links TRBV5-1 to TRBJ2-1; no reliable D call. Germline CDR1 and CDR2: SGHRS and YFSETQ. Trimming shortened V by 0 bases and J by 6 bases, and 7 bases separated the two germline ends. The CDR3 contains 13 residues. Written as DNA, the CDR3 is TGCGCCAGCAGCTTGGGCCCGGGCAATGAGCAGTTCTTC. This sequence encodes CASSLGPGNEQFF.

This clonotype is labeled as medium-sized. The chain carries TRBV11-1 and TRBJ2-5; 10 positions agree with TRBD1. The CDR3 is made up of 17 amino acids. CDR1 and CDR2 from the germline V gene are SGHAT and FQDESV (reference sequence). The ends lost 5 bases at V and 3 bases at J; junction bases unmatched: 12. DNA for the CDR3: TGTGCCAGCAGCCGCGGGACAGGGGTAATGGCGGAAGAGACCCAGTACTTC. This encodes CASSRGTGVMAEETQYF.

This clonotype was counted between two and nine times. The chain is built from TRBV27 and TRBJ1-5; D uncertain. CDR3 length: 12 amino acids. The V end was cut by 7 bases, the J end by 9 bases, with 13 bases between. Germline V gives CDR1 MNHEY, CDR2 SMNVEV (reference sequence). Written as DNA, the CDR3 is TGTGCCAGCACTCCTCCCCGGGGGCCCCAGCATTTT. Its protein product is CASTPPRGPQHF.

This chain joins TRBV20-1 and TRBJ1-4, with 8 bases lining up with TRBD1. Trimming at V came to 6 bases and at J to 7 bases, leaving 13 bases not matched to a gene. The CDR3 contains 15 residues. Germline CDR1 is DFQATT and CDR2 is SNEGSKA (reference sequence). CDR3 nucleotides: TGCAGTGCCACAACCTATGACAGGGGAGGTGAAAAACTGTTTTTT. This translates into CSATTYDRGGEKLFF.

This clonotype has a single count. The chain links TRBV5-4 to TRBJ2-1; no clear D gene. The CDR3 spans 14 residues. Looked up from germline, CDR1 is SGHNT and CDR2 is YYREEE (reference sequence). V lost 2 bases to trimming and J lost 2 bases, with 8 bases between them. This CDR3 reads CASSFGLAYNEQFF. CDR3 sequence (DNA): TGTGCCAGCAGCTTTGGGCTAGCCTACAATGAGCAGTTCTTC.

This clonotype has a handful of counts. The genes are TRBV12-3 or TRBV12-4 and TRBJ1-1; D not certain. The CDR3 consists of 15 residues. Trimming removed 1 base from V and 0 bases from J, with 9 bases in between. The DNA of the CDR3 is TGTGCCAGCAGTTTAGATCGGGCCTTGAACACTGAAGCTTTCTTT. As protein: CASSLDRALNTEAFF.

The rearrangement joins TRBV9 to TRBJ2-1; the match to TRBD2 covers 12 bases. J lost 9 bases, V lost 0 bases, and 16 bases had no gene match. This CDR3 spans 19 amino acids. Germline CDR1 and CDR2: SGDLS and YYNGEE. This CDR3 reads CASSVGSSGGAGVGVEQFF. In nucleotides, the CDR3 is TGTGCCAGCAGCGTAGGGTCTAGCGGGGGGGCCGGGGTGGGTGTTGAGCAGTTCTTC.

CDR3 sequence (DNA): TGTGCCAGCAGGGACAGGAACACCGGGGAGCTGTTTTTT. Protein: CASRDRNTGELFF. The V gene is TRBV28, the J gene TRBJ2-2; a weak D match, TRBD1 (6 bases). Germline CDR1 and CDR2: MDHEN and SYDVKM. V shed 6 bases and J shed 1 base, with 6 bases lying between them. This CDR3 region has 13 residues.

The rearrangement uses TRBV28 and TRBJ2-1; 8 bases map to TRBD1. The CDR3 covers 13 residues. The V segment lost 8 bases and the J segment 6 bases; nucleotides outside the gene matches: 6. CDR1 and CDR2 from the germline V gene are MDHEN and SYDVKM. The CDR3 DNA reads as TGTGCCAGCCGGACAGGGCTTGGCAATGAGCAGTTCTTC. Protein product: CASRTGLGNEQFF.